These 14 T cell receptor beta chains were all obtained from the same sample, sequenced in a study of OX40 agonist ivuxolimab in advanced cancers. Method: immunoSEQ multiplex PCR; TCRdb's copy keeps in-frame clones and lacks some. The sample has about 79,000 clones, 70% to 85% seen once; the top ten hold about 4%. The sequenced sample was CD4+ or CD8+ T cells sorted from blood, obtained in a trial of the OX40 agonist ivuxolimab. These receptors all come from an adult with an advanced solid tumor such as melanoma, head and neck, liver or kidney cancer.

This rearrangement joins TRBV11-3 to TRBJ2-7; TRBD1 or TRBD2 may be the D gene (5 bases each). The germline V and J ends were trimmed by 5 bases and 5 bases, with 13 bases remaining between them. The CDR3 is 13 residues long. In germline, CDR1 is SGHNT, CDR2 YENEEA. The CDR3 DNA follows: TGTGCCAGCAGCCCAGGGTTGGGAGACGAGCAGTACTTC. This encodes CASSPGLGDEQYF.

This sequence joins TRBV5-4 and TRBJ2-3; D gene unclear. This CDR3 spans 13 amino acids. Germline V CDR1 and CDR2: SGHNT, YYREEE (reference sequence). V was shortened by 5 bases and J by 9 bases, with 16 bases between the two germline ends. The CDR3 DNA is TGTGCCAGCAGACCAGATTTAGGTGGAACGCAGTATTTT. The encoded protein is CASRPDLGGTQYF.

In DNA, the CDR3 is TGCGCCAGCAGCTCTACTACAGGGGAGAGGGGTTCACCCCTCCACTTT. This encodes CASSSTTGERGSPLHF. The chain links TRBV4-1 to TRBJ1-6; 7 nucleotides line up with TRBD1. The CDR3 totals 16 residues. Germline V gene lookup returns CDR1 MGHRA and CDR2 YSYEKL. The V segment lost 5 bases and the J segment 9 bases; nucleotides outside the gene matches: 13.

This clone was found a few times. This sequence joins TRBV2 and TRBJ1-2; possibly TRBD1 for D (5 bases). Between the trimmed V and J ends, which lost 4 bases and 7 bases, there was a span of 13 bases. This CDR3 is 13 amino acids long. Germline V gene sequence: CDR1 SNHLY, CDR2 FYNNEI. DNA of the CDR3: TGTGCCAGCAGTGGGAGAGAGAGGGGTGGCTACACCTTC. Translated: CASSGRERGGYTF. Complete variable domain (other parts from reference TRBV2 and TRBJ1-2): EPEVTQTPSHQVTQMGQEVILRCVPISNHLYFYWYRQILGQKVEFLVSFYNNEISEKSEIFDDQFSVERPDGSNFTLKIRSTKLEDSAMYFCASSGRERGGYTFGSGTRLTVV.

The CDR3 loop is CATSRTGVVVNEQFF. CDR3 sequence (DNA): TGTGCCACCAGCAGGACGGGGGTAGTGGTCAATGAGCAGTTCTTC. The chain links TRBV15 to TRBJ2-1, with a possible D match to TRBD2 (6 bases). Germline CDR1 LNHNV, CDR2 YYDKDF (reference sequence). The CDR3 runs to 15 residues. The ends were cut back, 3 bases at V and 6 bases at J, with 15 bases in the middle.

This clone was detected only a few times. V and J are TRBV30 and TRBJ1-1; D remains unclear. Germline assignment: CDR1 GTSNPN and CDR2 SVGIG (reference sequence). The ends were cut back, 2 bases at V and 1 base at J, with 8 bases in the middle. The CDR3 runs 13 residues. This CDR3 is CAWSNGANTEAFF. For the CDR3, the DNA is TGTGCCTGGAGTAATGGTGCGAACACTGAAGCTTTCTTT.

This rearrangement joins TRBV18 to TRBJ2-5, with D hard to call. The V and J ends lost 3 bases and 7 bases respectively, with 12 bases between them. The CDR3 runs to 13 residues. CDR1 is KGHSH and CDR2 is LQKENI in the germline V gene. The CDR3 is CASSPDAMGTQYF. CDR3 DNA: TGTGCCAGCTCACCGGACGCGATGGGGACCCAGTACTTC.

This clone was observed a handful of times. V usage is TRBV19 and J usage is TRBJ2-6; 9 bases align to TRBD2. Germline assignment: CDR1 LNHDA and CDR2 SQIVND (reference sequence). Trimming cost V 5 bases and J 4 bases; bases outside gene matches: 6. The CDR3 has 16 amino acids. Here the CDR3 DNA reads TGTGCCAGTAGTTCAGCGGGAGGAACGGGGGCCAACGTCCTGACTTTC. Translation: CASSSAGGTGANVLTF. Filled out from reference TRBV19 and TRBJ2-6, the complete variable domain reads DGGITQSPKYLFRKEGQNVTLSCEQNLNHDAMYWYRQDPGQGLRLIYYSQIVNDFQKGDIAEGYSVSREKKESFPLTVTSAQKNPTAFYLCASSSAGGTGANVLTFGAGSRLTVL.

The J gene is TRBJ2-7, the V gene TRBV5-5; 8 nucleotides agree with TRBD1. The CDR3 extends over 15 amino acids. Germline loops: CDR1 SGHKS, CDR2 YYEKEE (reference sequence). Trimming removed 3 bases from V and 3 bases from J; junction bases left unmatched: 8. Here the CDR3 DNA reads TGTGCCAGCAGCTCCCTACAGGGGGGCCACTACGAGCAGTACTTC. Amino acids: CASSSLQGGHYEQYF.

The V call is TRBV19, the J call TRBJ2-7, with D possibly matching TRBD1 (7 bases). The CDR3 consists of 15 residues. Trimming cost V 4 bases and J 2 bases, with 15 bases left between them. Per the germline V gene, CDR1 is LNHDA and CDR2 is SQIVND (reference sequence). CDR3: CASSTEGTEPYEQYF. The CDR3 DNA reads TGTGCCAGTAGTACGGAGGGGACAGAACCCTACGAGCAGTACTTC.

CDR3 bases: TGTGCCAGCAGCTTAGCCGGGGAGCTGTTTTTT. Its translation is CASSLAGELFF. The chain has TRBV7-6 and TRBJ2-2; no firm D call. The CDR3 runs to 11 residues. CDR1 and CDR2 from the germline V gene are SGHVS and FNYEAQ. V gave up 0 bases and J gave up 7 bases, with 0 bases separating them.

The rearrangement joins TRBV10-1 to TRBJ2-7; 9 bases are a match to TRBD1. CDR1 and CDR2 (germline): WNHNN, SYGVQD (reference sequence). V was clipped by 6 bases and J by 5 bases; unmatched bases: 5. The CDR3 totals 13 residues. The CDR3 DNA sequence: TGCGCCAGCAGCCGGGACAGGGACAACGAGCAGTACTTC. It is translated as CASSRDRDNEQYF.

This clone was seen once. V and J are TRBV20-1 and TRBJ2-5; TRBD2 might be the D (6 bases). The CDR3 contains 11 residues. With 3 bases removed from V and 5 bases from J, the gap between germline ends came to 7 bases. Germline CDR1 reads DFQATT; CDR2 reads SNEGSKA (reference sequence). CDR3 nucleotide sequence: TGCAGTGCTAGTGCGGGGGAGACCCAGTACTTC. It yields the protein CSASAGETQYF.

The CDR3 protein is CASSQEGLPGREQFF. The CDR3 DNA reads TGCGCCAGCAGCCAAGAAGGACTCCCCGGACGTGAGCAGTTCTTC. The genes are TRBV4-1 and TRBJ2-1; a weak D match, TRBD2 (5 bases). This CDR3 spans 15 amino acids. Trimming took 0 bases from V and 9 from J, leaving 15 bases between them. Germline V gene sequence: CDR1 MGHRA, CDR2 YSYEKL.